The 18 T cell receptor beta chains in this list originate from one sample, sequenced in a study of regulatory T cells in long-lasting Graves disease. Time point here: newly diagnosed GD, antithyroid drugs for less than 3 months. The TCR library used RNA extracted from PBMCs. In building TCR beta libraries, iRepertoire HTBI primers were used together with Arm-PCR of CDR3 regions. From the multiplex PCR reads, TCRdb called clonotypes with MiXCR, one entry per CDR3 protein. The sample holds about 450,000 distinct CDR3 sequences, 16% seen once. The data also belong to a second study, concerning T cells in Graves' hyperthyroidism and ophthalmopathy.

The specimen was peripheral blood mononuclear cells (PBMCs), collected at new diagnosis, from a patient treated with antithyroid drugs. The receptors shown here come from a young woman with Graves disease.

This clonotype came up many times. J is TRBJ2-5 and V is TRBV12-3 or TRBV12-4; tentatively, D is TRBD1 (5 bases). V was clipped by 5 bases and J by 1 base, with 11 bases between them. The length of the CDR3 is 14 residues. The DNA of the CDR3 is TGTGCCAGCAGTGTACAGGTTGCCCAAGAGACCCAGTACTTC. Amino acid sequence: CASSVQVAQETQYF.

This clonotype was recorded many times. V is TRBV27 and J is TRBJ2-3; perhaps D is TRBD1 or TRBD2 (5 bases each). Germline CDR1 reads MNHEY; CDR2 reads SMNVEV (reference sequence). The CDR3 loop spans 13 amino acids. Between the trimmed V and J ends, which lost 3 bases and 6 bases, there was a span of 10 bases. The CDR3 loop is CASSLGVSDTQYF. The DNA for the CDR3 is TGTGCCAGCAGTTTGGGGGTTTCGGATACGCAGTATTTT.

The rearrangement joins TRBV6-5 to TRBJ1-2; D unclear. This CDR3 spans 14 amino acids. Germline V gene sequence: CDR1 MNHEY, CDR2 SVGAGI. Trimming removed 4 bases at V and 3 bases at J, with 12 bases between. The DNA for the CDR3 is TGTGCCAGCAGTTCCCAGACACAAGACTATGGCTACACCTTC. Protein sequence: CASSSQTQDYGYTF.

Only one count was recorded for this clonotype. This chain uses TRBV27 with TRBJ2-5; 7 bases are shared with TRBD1. CDR3 length: 13 residues. The V segment lost 6 bases and the J segment 3 bases; nucleotides outside the gene matches: 4. Germline V gives CDR1 MNHEY, CDR2 SMNVEV (reference sequence). CDR3 amino acids: CASSTDREETQYF. CDR3 bases: TGTGCCAGCAGCACTGACAGGGAAGAGACCCAGTACTTC.

This clonotype was seen ten or more times. This rearrangement joins TRBV27 to TRBJ2-5; tentative D call: TRBD2 (6 bases). Germline CDR1 reads MNHEY; CDR2 reads SMNVEV (reference sequence). The CDR3 contains 14 residues. The germline V and J ends were trimmed by 5 bases and 4 bases, with 14 bases remaining between them. In DNA, the CDR3 is TGTGCCAGCAGTACAACGGGAGTCTTAGAGACCCAGTACTTC. Translation: CASSTTGVLETQYF.

A remark on this clonotype: The DNA is omitted, as the CDR3 cannot be located on it reliably, and the CDR3 follows TCRdb's listing. The chain is built from TRBV7-9 and TRBJ1-3; the table's D call, TRBD1, has no DNA check behind it. CDR1 is SEHNR and CDR2 is FQNEAQ in the germline V gene (reference sequence). With termini counted, the CDR3 has 15 amino acids. The chain's CDR3 is CASWAGGSSGNTICF.

This clonotype has a count of ten or more. The chain uses TRBV28 and TRBJ1-1; TRBD1 is a possible D gene (5 bases). Trimming took 11 bases from V and 3 from J, leaving 22 bases between them. There are 15 residues in the CDR3. Germline V gene sequence: CDR1 MDHEN, CDR2 SYDVKM. The CDR3 region is CALRGSTRGDTEAFF. CDR3 nucleotides: TGTGCCCTCCGGGGTAGCACCCGGGGGGACACTGAAGCTTTCTTT.

This clonotype was counted many times. The chain links TRBV7-8 to TRBJ1-1; possible D gene TRBD1, 6 bases. The CDR3 is made up of 17 amino acids. Germline lookup yields CDR1 SGHVS and CDR2 FQNEAQ. V gave up 1 base and J gave up 0 bases, with 15 bases separating them. In DNA form, the CDR3 reads TGTGCCAGCAGCTTAGGGGGCGGGGGGCCGATGAACACTGAAGCTTTCTTT. It is translated as CASSLGGGGPMNTEAFF.

The rearrangement links TRBV20-1 to TRBJ2-4; 13 nucleotides match TRBD2. The DNA end is a closer match to TRBJ2-5, so the J assignment may be wrong. This CDR3 is 18 amino acids long. The germline V gene has CDR1 DFQATT and CDR2 SNEGSKA (reference sequence). The CDR3 coding sequence is TGCAGTGCTAGAGATAGAACTAGCGGGAGGGCCCTCCGAGAGACCCAGTACTTC. Protein product: CSARDRTSGRALRETQYF.

The V and J genes are TRBV2 and TRBJ2-2; D may be TRBD2 (6 bases). CDR3 length equals 14 residues. Trimming took 6 bases from V and 4 from J, leaving 12 bases between them. Germline CDR1 is SNHLY and CDR2 is FYNNEI. The CDR3 region is CASREGTSTGELFF. In DNA form, the CDR3 reads TGTGCCAGCAGGGAGGGGACTTCCACCGGGGAGCTGTTTTTT.

V and J are TRBV12-5 and TRBJ1-4; no firm D call. V lost 2 bases, J lost 5 bases, and 12 bases lay in between. The CDR3 consists of 15 residues. Germline CDR1 and CDR2: LGHNT and FRNRAP. This CDR3 reads CASGLTPRQNEKLFF. The DNA of the CDR3 is TGTGCTAGTGGTTTGACCCCCCGGCAGAATGAAAAACTGTTTTTT.

Comments on this clonotype: A much larger clone differs from this one at a single base, so this may be a read error. V gene TRBV6-2 or TRBV6-3 combines with J gene TRBJ2-7; 7 bases align to TRBD1. Germline lookup yields CDR1 MNHEY and CDR2 SVGEGT. The CDR3 contains 19 residues. The CDR3 here is CTSSYDTTGDVTSTYEQYF. For the CDR3, the DNA is TGTACCAGCAGTTACGACACAACAGGGGATGTTACAAGTACCTACGAGCAGTACTTC.

This clonotype was recorded many times. The V and J genes are TRBV2 and TRBJ2-7; the D is unclear. There are 15 residues in the CDR3. Looked up from germline, CDR1 is SNHLY and CDR2 is FYNNEI. V was cut by 11 bases and J by 6 bases, with 26 bases left in between. CDR3: CAATNSSAFTSEQYF. The CDR3 DNA follows: TGTGCCGCGACAAACAGCTCAGCCTTTACTTCCGAGCAGTACTTC.

The chain combines TRBV15 with TRBJ2-1; 7 positions match TRBD1. J was trimmed by 0 bases and V by 7 bases; bases with no gene match: 6. The CDR3 contains 15 residues. Per germline, CDR1 LNHNV and CDR2 YYDKDF (reference sequence). The CDR3 sequence is CATTQDRRSYNEQFF. In DNA form, the CDR3 reads TGTGCCACCACCCAGGACAGGCGCTCCTACAATGAGCAGTTCTTC.

This clonotype appeared many times. This chain uses TRBV7-9 with TRBJ2-7, with D perhaps TRBD2 (6 bases). Trimming stripped 4 bases from V and 4 bases from J, with 14 bases between. This CDR3 is built from 14 residues. Germline CDR1 reads SEHNR; CDR2 reads FQNEAQ (reference sequence). The CDR3 nucleotides are TGTGCCAGCAGCTCCCGGGGTCGGGGGTACGAGCAGTACTTC. Protein sequence: CASSSRGRGYEQYF. Variable domain in full (rest from reference TRBV7-9 and TRBJ2-7): DTGVSQNPRHKITKRGQNVTFRCDPISEHNRLYWYRQTLGQGPEFLTYFQNEAQLEKSRLLSDRFSAERPKGSFSTLEIQRTEQGDSAMYLCASSSRGRGYEQYFGPGTRLTVT.

This CDR3 is CSSQGAVNTEAFF. In DNA, the CDR3 is TGCAGTTCACAGGGGGCTGTGAACACTGAAGCTTTCTTT. The J gene is TRBJ1-1, the V gene TRBV20-1; TRBD1 matches 9 bases. V dropped 8 bases and J dropped 0; count of bases not matched to a gene: 4. This CDR3 spans 13 amino acids. Germline values: CDR1 DFQATT, CDR2 SNEGSKA (reference sequence).

This clonotype was found many times. The rearrangement joins TRBV27 to TRBJ1-1; 8 nucleotides line up with TRBD1. This CDR3 contains 14 residues. V dropped 5 bases and J dropped 5; count of bases not matched to a gene: 7. Germline V lookup: CDR1 MNHEY, CDR2 SMNVEV (reference sequence). Written as DNA, the CDR3 is TGTGCCAGCAGTGTACGTTACAGGGGGACTGAAGCTTTCTTT. As protein: CASSVRYRGTEAFF.

Worth noting for this clonotype: A far more abundant clone sits one base away, making this likely a read error. V and J are TRBV11-3 and TRBJ2-5; D gene uncertain. The V gene's germline CDR1 is SGHNT and CDR2 YENEEA. The CDR3 contains 14 residues. CDR3 loop: CASSSSPAQETRYF. The CDR3 DNA reads as TGTGCCAGCAGCTCCTCCCCGGCCCAAGAGACCCGGTACTTC.